The text below deals with one T cell receptor beta chain. The target antigen is unknown. These data belong to a study of T cells expressing NK-cell markers. In the study overall: TCR beta repertoires came from sorted CD3+CD56+NKG2C+, CD3+CD56+NKG2C- and CD3+CD56-NKG2C+ T cells. Seven of the eight sequenced donors were HCMV-seropositive; one was seronegative. Study observations and caveats: Unclear, still, was the HCMV specificity of the expanded NKG2C+ T cell clones.

TCR beta cDNA was generated via 5'RACE template switching incorporating UMIs. TCRdb re-called the 5' RACE reads and shows each CDR3 protein once, DNA omitted. With some 600,000 distinct CDR3 sequences in the sample, the ten largest clones hold roughly 3.6%. The CDR3 has 15 amino acids. Looked up from germline, CDR1 is SQVTM and CDR2 is ANQGSEA. The V and J genes are TRBV29-1 and TRBJ2-5; TCRdb indicates TRBD2, and absent DNA this call remains unverified. This receptor was identified in a young man in good health. Material for sequencing was blood T cells: a sorted CD56 or NKG2C T cell subset, CD4+ or CD8+ T cells, or bulk PBMC T cells (not recorded which). The CDR3 loop is CSVEGLAGAGKTQYF.